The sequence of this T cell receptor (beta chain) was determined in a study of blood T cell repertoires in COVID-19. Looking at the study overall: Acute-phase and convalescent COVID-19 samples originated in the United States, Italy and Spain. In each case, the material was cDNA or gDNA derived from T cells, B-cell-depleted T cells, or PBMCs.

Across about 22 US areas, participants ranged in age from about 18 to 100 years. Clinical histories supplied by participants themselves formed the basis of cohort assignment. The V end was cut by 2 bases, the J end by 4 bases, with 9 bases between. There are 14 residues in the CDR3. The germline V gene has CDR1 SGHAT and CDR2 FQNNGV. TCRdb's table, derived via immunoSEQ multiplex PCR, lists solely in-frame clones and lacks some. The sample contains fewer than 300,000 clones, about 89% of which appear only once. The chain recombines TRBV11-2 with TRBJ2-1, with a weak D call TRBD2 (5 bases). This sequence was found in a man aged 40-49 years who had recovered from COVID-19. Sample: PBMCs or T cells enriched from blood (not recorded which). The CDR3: CASSLIGGYNEQFF. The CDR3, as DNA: TGTGCCAGCAGCTTAATCGGAGGATACAATGAGCAGTTCTTC.